Listed below are T cell receptor beta chains from one sample, sequenced in a study of cytomegalovirus exposure and HLA in healthy donors. Produced via immunoSEQ multiplex PCR; TCRdb's table is partial and in-frame only. The listing records approximately 47,000 clones. Sequenced input: PBMCs. These TCRs come from a male donor in good health and CMV-seronegative. CDR3s include the opening cysteine and the closing phenylalanine or tryptophan. A D gene is named only where the DNA matches it firmly.

d_call	v_call	j_call	cdr3_aa	cdr3_nt
.	TRBV29-1	TRBJ2-5	CSVELGAWETQYF	TGCAGCGTTGAATTGGGGGCATGGGAGACCCAGTACTTC
.	TRBV19	TRBJ1-2	CASSILQGPTYGYTF	TGTGCCAGTAGTATTTTACAGGGACCTACCTATGGCTACACCTTC
TRBD1	TRBV18	TRBJ1-2	CASSPDRDRAYGYTF	TGTGCCAGCTCACCAGATAGGGACAGGGCCTATGGCTACACCTTC
TRBD2	TRBV4-2	TRBJ2-7	CASSQAFRLAGDSSYEQYF	TGTGCCAGCAGCCAGGCTTTCCGGCTAGCGGGGGACAGCTCCTACGAGCAGTACTTC
.	TRBV2	TRBJ1-1	CASSELGPNTEAFF	TGTGCCAGCAGTGAACTGGGGCCGAACACTGAAGCTTTCTTT
TRBD1	TRBV9	TRBJ1-1	CASSVGTGVNDLLNTEAFF	TGTGCCAGCAGCGTAGGGACAGGGGTAAACGACCTCCTGAACACTGAAGCTTTCTTT
TRBD1	TRBV5-1	TRBJ1-2	CASSLSGGDGYTF	TGCGCCAGCAGCTTGTCAGGGGGCGATGGCTACACCTTC
.	TRBV6-5	TRBJ1-1	CASRPTGNTEAFF	TGTGCCAGCAGACCGACAGGGAACACTGAAGCTTTCTTT
.	TRBV5-1	TRBJ1-1	CASSLIEITEAFF	TGCGCCAGCAGCTTGATTGAGATAACTGAAGCTTTCTTT
TRBD1	TRBV4-2	TRBJ1-1	CASSQDIGDRRMNTEAFF	TGTGCCAGCAGCCAAGATATTGGGGACAGACGGATGAACACTGAAGCTTTCTTT
TRBD2	TRBV5-1	TRBJ2-5	CASSLEGWGGETQYF	TGCGCCAGCAGCTTGGAAGGTTGGGGGGGAGAGACCCAGTACTTC
TRBD1	TRBV5-6	TRBJ1-2	CASTLGGTGNGYTF	TGTGCCAGCACCCTCGGGGGGACAGGGAATGGCTACACCTTC
.	TRBV9	TRBJ1-5	CASSVDSENNQPQHF	TGTGCCAGCAGCGTAGACAGTGAAAACAATCAGCCCCAGCATTTT
.	TRBV27	TRBJ1-4	CASGQGGPYEKLFF	TGTGCCAGCGGTCAGGGTGGTCCTTATGAAAAACTGTTTTTT
.	TRBV30	TRBJ2-7	CAWSAGLTSYEQYF	TGTGCCTGGAGTGCAGGACTGACCTCCTACGAGCAGTACTTC
TRBD1	TRBV9	TRBJ2-7	CASSLGQGSYEQYF	TGTGCCAGCAGCCTGGGACAGGGGAGTTACGAGCAGTACTTC
TRBD1	TRBV29-1	TRBJ2-2	CSVVDRAGTGELFF	TGCAGCGTGGTTGACAGGGCGGGCACCGGGGAGCTGTTTTTT